This TCR beta chain was obtained from a study of cytomegalovirus exposure and HLA in healthy donors. The study, taken as a whole, reports: Judged likely to be a sequencing artifact was a cluster of highly shared sequence variants. An analysis done earlier found most TCR beta V segments productive about 87% or about 30% of the time. TCR beta sequences reportedly predicted most subjects' HLA-A and HLA-B alleles accurately. By HLA locus, TCR association rates varied in a later analysis, with DRB1 showing the most and HLA-C the fewest.

PCR amplification relied on 60 Vbeta primers (plus 13 Jbeta primers). Produced via immunoSEQ multiplex PCR; TCRdb's table is partial and in-frame only. The sample contains about 130,000 clones, around three quarters of which appear only once. Concerning this clone itself: The antigen remains undetermined.

There are 15 residues in the CDR3. V lost 0 bases and J lost 2, with 10 bases in between. CDR1 and CDR2 (germline): SGHVS, FQNEAQ. J is TRBJ1-1 and V is TRBV7-8; D is unresolved. Input material: PBMCs. This clonotype was sampled from a man between 35 and 55 years old in good health and CMV-seronegative. The CDR3 sequence is CASSLAPDSNTEAFF. As DNA, the CDR3 is TGTGCCAGCAGCTTAGCCCCAGACTCAAACACTGAAGCTTTCTTT.